Shown below are 2 T cell receptor beta chains from a single sample sequenced in a study of tumor and adjacent non-tumor tissue in lung cancer. No cell sorting was done before RNA was extracted from the tissue. TCRbeta libraries were built with three rounds of nested PCR, modified from ARM-PCR. TCRdb ran MiXCR on the multiplex PCR reads and lists one entry per CDR3 protein. Altogether 84,000 or so distinct CDR3 sequences are present, around three fifths being singletons, with the ten largest covering approximately 15%. Sequencing input: lung tumor tissue. These receptors originate from a man between 65 and 80 years old with non-small cell lung cancer.

Remarks on this clonotype: The CDR3 does not close with the conserved phenylalanine or tryptophan, likely indicating a read error. This chain links TRBV29-1 with TRBJ2-5; 7 positions agree with TRBD1. Germline V gene data show CDR1 as SQVTM and CDR2 as ANQGSEA. The CDR3 length is 13 residues. Written as DNA, the CDR3 is TGTAGCGTTGATACAGGGGATCACGAGACCCAGTACCTC. Translation gives CSVDTGDHETQYL.

This clonotype has ten or more counts. The germline gene is not matched at one end of the junction; a read error may be the cause. The CDR3: CASSETTGVNF. DNA for the CDR3: TGTGCCAGCAGTGAGACGACAGGGGTGAACTTC. V gene TRBV6-1 combines with J gene TRBJ2-7; TRBD1 aligns across 8 bases. The CDR3 runs 11 residues. CDR1 is MNHNS and CDR2 is SASEGT in the germline V gene.